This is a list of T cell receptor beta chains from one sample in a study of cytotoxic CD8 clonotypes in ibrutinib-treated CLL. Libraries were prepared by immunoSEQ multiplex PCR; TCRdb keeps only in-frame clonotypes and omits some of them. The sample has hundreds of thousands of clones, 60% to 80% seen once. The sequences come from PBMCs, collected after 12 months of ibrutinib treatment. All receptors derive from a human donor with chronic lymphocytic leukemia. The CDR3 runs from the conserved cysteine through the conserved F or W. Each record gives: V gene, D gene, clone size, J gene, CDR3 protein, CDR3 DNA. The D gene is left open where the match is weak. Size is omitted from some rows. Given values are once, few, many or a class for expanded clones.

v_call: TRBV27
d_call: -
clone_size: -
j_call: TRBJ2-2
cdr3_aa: CASSLEGGHAGELFF
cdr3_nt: TGTGCCAGCAGTTTGGAGGGGGGGCATGCCGGGGAGCTGTTTTTT

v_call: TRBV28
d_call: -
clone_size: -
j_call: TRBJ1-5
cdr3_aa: CASSFKSWWHF
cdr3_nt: TGTGCCAGCAGTTTTAAGTCATGGTGGCATTTT

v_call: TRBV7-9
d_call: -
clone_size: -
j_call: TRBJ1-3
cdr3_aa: CASSPKFRVGGNTIYF
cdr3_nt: TGTGCCAGCAGCCCCAAATTCAGGGTTGGTGGAAACACCATATATTTT

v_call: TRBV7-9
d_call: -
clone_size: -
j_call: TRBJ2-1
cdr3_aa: CASSLAGGEQFF
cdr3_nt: TGTGCCAGCAGCTTAGCGGGGGGTGAGCAGTTCTTC

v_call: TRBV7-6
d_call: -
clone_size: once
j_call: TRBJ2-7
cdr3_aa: CASSPQGDEQYF
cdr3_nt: TGTGCCAGCAGCCCACAGGGCGATGAGCAGTACTTC

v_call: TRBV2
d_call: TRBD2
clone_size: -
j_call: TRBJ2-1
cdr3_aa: CASRRTSGDNEQFF
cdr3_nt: TGTGCCAGCAGAAGGACTAGCGGTGACAATGAGCAGTTCTTC

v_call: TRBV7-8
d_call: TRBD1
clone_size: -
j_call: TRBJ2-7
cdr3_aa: CASSTEQGWYEQYF
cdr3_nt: TGTGCCAGCAGCACCGAACAGGGGTGGTACGAGCAGTACTTC

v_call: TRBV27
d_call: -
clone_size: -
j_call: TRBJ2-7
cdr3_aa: CASSLFGGGSYEQYF
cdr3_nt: TGTGCCAGCAGTTTATTTGGCGGCGGGTCTTACGAGCAGTACTTC

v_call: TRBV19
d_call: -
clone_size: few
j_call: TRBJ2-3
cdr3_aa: CASSFPGRGADTQYF
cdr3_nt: TGTGCCAGTAGTTTCCCAGGGAGAGGGGCAGATACGCAGTATTTT

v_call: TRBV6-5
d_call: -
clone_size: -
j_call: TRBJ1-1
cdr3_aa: CASSQGPQTKAFF
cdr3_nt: TGTGCCAGCAGCCAGGGACCTCAAACTAAAGCTTTCTTT

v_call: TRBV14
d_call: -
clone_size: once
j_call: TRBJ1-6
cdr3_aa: CASSDVHIYSPLHF
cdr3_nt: TGTGCCAGCAGCGATGTGCACATTTATTCACCCCTCCACTTT

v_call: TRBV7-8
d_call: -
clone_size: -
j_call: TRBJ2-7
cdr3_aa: CASSLRFEQYF
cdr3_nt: TGTGCCAGCAGCTTAAGGTTCGAGCAGTACTTC

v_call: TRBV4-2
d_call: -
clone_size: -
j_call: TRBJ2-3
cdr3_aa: CASSQESYADTQYF
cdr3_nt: TGTGCCAGCAGCCAAGAGAGCTATGCAGATACGCAGTATTTT

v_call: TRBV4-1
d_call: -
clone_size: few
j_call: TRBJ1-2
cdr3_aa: CASSQTGDYGYTF
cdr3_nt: TGCGCCAGCAGCCAAACGGGAGACTATGGCTACACCTTC

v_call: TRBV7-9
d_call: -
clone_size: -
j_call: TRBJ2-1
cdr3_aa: CASSLDLGPTDEQFF
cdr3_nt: TGTGCCAGCAGCTTAGATTTAGGGCCTACAGATGAGCAGTTCTTC

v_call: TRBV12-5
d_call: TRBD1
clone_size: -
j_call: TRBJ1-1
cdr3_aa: CASGTGVTDTEAFF
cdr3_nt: TGTGCTAGTGGCACAGGGGTTACTGACACTGAAGCTTTCTTT

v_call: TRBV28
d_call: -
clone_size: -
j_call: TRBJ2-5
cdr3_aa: CASSLVPPGETQYF
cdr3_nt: TGTGCCAGCAGTTTAGTTCCGCCCGGAGAGACCCAGTACTTC

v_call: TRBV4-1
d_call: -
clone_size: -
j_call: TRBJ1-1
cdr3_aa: CASSQVTENTEAFF
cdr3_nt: TGCGCCAGCAGCCAAGTTACTGAGAACACTGAAGCTTTCTTT

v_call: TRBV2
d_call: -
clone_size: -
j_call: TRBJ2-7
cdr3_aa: CASSRGGAYEQYF
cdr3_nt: TGTGCCAGCAGCCGAGGGGGAGCCTACGAGCAGTACTTC

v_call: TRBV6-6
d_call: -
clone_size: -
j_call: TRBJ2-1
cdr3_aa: CASSPPGATRNEQFF
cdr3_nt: TGTGCCAGCAGCCCCCCGGGGGCCACGAGGAATGAGCAGTTCTTC

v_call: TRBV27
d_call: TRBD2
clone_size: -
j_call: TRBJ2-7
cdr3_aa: CASSFGVGGAYEQYF
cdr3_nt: TGTGCCAGCAGTTTTGGGGTCGGGGGGGCCTACGAGCAGTACTTC

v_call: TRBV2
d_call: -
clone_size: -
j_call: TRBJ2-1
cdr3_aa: CASSEQGGTWEQFF
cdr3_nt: TGTGCCAGCAGTGAACAGGGGGGGACTTGGGAGCAGTTCTTC

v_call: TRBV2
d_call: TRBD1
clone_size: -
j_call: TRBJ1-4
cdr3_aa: CASSEITTGGKLFF
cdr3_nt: TGTGCCAGCAGTGAAATCACAACAGGGGGAAAACTGTTTTTT

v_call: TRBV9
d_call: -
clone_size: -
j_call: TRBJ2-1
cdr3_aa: CASSVFPVNIRGSYNEQFF
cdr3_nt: TGTGCCAGCAGCGTATTTCCGGTAAACATCAGGGGTTCCTACAATGAGCAGTTCTTC

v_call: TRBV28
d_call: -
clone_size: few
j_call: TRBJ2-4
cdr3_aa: CASSLGGRDVDIQYF
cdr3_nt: TGTGCCAGCAGTTTAGGGGGGCGGGATGTAGACATTCAGTACTTC

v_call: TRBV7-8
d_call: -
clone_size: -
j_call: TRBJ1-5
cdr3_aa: CASSLVSGNQPQHF
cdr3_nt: TGTGCCAGCAGCTTAGTGTCGGGTAATCAGCCCCAGCATTTT

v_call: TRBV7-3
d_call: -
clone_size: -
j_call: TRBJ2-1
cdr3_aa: CASSLGLGHNEQFF
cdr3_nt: TGTGCCAGCAGCCTGGGACTGGGACACAATGAGCAGTTCTTC

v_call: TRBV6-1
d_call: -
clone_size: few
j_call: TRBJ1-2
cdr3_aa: CASSGSSYGYTF
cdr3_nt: TGTGCCAGCAGTGGGAGCTCTTATGGCTACACCTTC

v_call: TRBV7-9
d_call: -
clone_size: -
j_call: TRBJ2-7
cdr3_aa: CASSSRVLAPYEQYF
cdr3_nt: TGTGCCAGCAGCTCGAGGGTGCTCGCGCCCTACGAGCAGTACTTC

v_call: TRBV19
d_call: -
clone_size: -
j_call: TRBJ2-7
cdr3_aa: CASSTMGSSHEQYF
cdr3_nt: TGTGCCAGTAGTACCATGGGGAGTTCCCACGAGCAGTACTTC

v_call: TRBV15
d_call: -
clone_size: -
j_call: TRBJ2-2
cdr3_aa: CATSRDFPGELFF
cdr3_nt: TGTGCCACCAGCAGAGACTTTCCCGGGGAGCTGTTTTTT

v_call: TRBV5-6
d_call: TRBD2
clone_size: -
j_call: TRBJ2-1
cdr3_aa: CASSPGLAGLEDEQFF
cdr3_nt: TGTGCCAGCAGCCCTGGACTAGCGGGTCTAGAGGATGAGCAGTTCTTC

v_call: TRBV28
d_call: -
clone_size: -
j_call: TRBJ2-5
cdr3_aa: CASSLEGRETQYF
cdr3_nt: TGTGCCAGCAGTTTAGAGGGAAGAGAGACCCAGTACTTC

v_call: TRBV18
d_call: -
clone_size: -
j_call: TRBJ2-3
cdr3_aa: CASSPSAVVDTQYF
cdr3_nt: TGTGCCAGCTCACCTAGCGCCGTTGTCGATACGCAGTATTTT

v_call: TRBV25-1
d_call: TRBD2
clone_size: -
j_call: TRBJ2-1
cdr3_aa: CASSEYGGFLNEQFF
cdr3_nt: TGTGCCAGCAGTGAATACGGGGGGTTCCTTAATGAGCAGTTCTTC

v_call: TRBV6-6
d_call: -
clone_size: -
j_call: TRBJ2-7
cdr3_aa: CASSYRHDYEQYF
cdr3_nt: TGTGCCAGCAGTTACAGACACGACTACGAGCAGTACTTC

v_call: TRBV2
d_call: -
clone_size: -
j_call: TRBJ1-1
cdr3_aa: CASSVGRMNTEAFF
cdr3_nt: TGTGCCAGCAGCGTGGGTCGGATGAACACTGAAGCTTTCTTT

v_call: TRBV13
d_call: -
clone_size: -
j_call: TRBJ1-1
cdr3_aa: CASSRGRPNTEAFF
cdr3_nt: TGTGCCAGCAGCCGGGGACGGCCTAACACTGAAGCTTTCTTT

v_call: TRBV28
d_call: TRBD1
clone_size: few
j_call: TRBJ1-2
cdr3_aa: CASSPTGRMDYGYTF
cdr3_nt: TGTGCCAGCAGCCCGACAGGGCGAATGGACTATGGCTACACCTTC

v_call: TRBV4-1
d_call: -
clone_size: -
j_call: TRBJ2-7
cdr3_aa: CASSPTGDPYEQYF
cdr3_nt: TGCGCCAGCAGCCCAACCGGGGATCCCTACGAGCAGTACTTC

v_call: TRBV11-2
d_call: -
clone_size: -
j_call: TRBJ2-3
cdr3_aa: CASDASLDPHTDTQYF
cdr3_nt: TGTGCCTCCGACGCCAGCTTAGACCCGCACACAGATACGCAGTATTTT

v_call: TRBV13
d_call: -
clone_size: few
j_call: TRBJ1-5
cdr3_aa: CASSLGPLLTGNQPQHF
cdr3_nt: TGTGCCAGCAGCTTAGGGCCCCTCCTTACTGGCAATCAGCCCCAGCATTTT

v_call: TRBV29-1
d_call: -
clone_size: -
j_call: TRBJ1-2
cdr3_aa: CSVAGATDYGYTF
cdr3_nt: TGCAGCGTAGCAGGGGCTACGGACTATGGCTACACCTTC

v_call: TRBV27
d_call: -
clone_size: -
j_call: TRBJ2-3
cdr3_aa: CASRTAADTQYF
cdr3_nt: TGTGCCAGCAGGACCGCGGCAGATACGCAGTATTTT

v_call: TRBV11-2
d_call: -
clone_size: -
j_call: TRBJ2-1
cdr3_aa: CASSLAGYGGEQFF
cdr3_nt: TGTGCCAGCAGCTTGGCGGGATATGGAGGTGAGCAGTTCTTC

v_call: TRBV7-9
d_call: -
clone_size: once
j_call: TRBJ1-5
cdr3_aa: CASSLQGQPQHF
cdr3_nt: TGTGCCAGCAGCCTCCAGGGGCAGCCCCAGCATTTT

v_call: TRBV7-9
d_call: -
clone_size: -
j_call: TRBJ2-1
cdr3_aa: CASSSPGRAQEQFF
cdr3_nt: TGTGCCAGCAGCTCCCCCGGGCGGGCCCAAGAGCAGTTCTTC

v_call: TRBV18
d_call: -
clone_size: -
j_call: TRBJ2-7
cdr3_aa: CASSLGGEEGRNEQYF
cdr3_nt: TGTGCCAGCTCACTTGGGGGCGAAGAGGGGCGGAACGAGCAGTACTTC

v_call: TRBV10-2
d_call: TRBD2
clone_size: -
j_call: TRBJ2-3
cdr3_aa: CASSDSLAGGPYGTDTQYF
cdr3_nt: TGCGCCAGCAGTGATTCGTTAGCGGGGGGTCCTTATGGCACAGATACGCAGTATTTT

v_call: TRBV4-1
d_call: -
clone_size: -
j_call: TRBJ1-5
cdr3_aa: CASSLYRDSNQPQHF
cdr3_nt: TGCGCCAGCAGTCTCTACAGGGATAGCAATCAGCCCCAGCATTTT

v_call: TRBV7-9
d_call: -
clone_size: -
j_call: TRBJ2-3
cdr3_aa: CASSPPDTQYF
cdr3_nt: TGTGCCAGCAGCCCCCCAGATACGCAGTATTTT

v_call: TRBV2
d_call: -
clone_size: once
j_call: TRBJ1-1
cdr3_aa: CASQPENTEAFF
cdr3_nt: TGTGCCAGCCAGCCGGAGAACACTGAAGCTTTCTTT

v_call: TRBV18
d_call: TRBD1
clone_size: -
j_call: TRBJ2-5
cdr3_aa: CASSPSGQGKGETQYF
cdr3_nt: TGTGCCAGCTCACCATCCGGACAGGGGAAGGGAGAGACCCAGTACTTC